This T cell receptor beta chain was sequenced in a study of glioma-infiltrating T cells. This clonotype was recorded many times. Germline V gene sequence: CDR1 SGHAT, CDR2 FQNNGV. The CDR3 has 14 amino acids. Trimming pared 2 bases from V and 7 bases from J, leaving 13 bases between. TCR alpha and beta CDR3 regions were amplified from RNA using iRepertoire nested multiplex PCR. Each CDR3 protein is one row after TCRdb ran MiXCR on the multiplex PCR reads. Of approximately 89,000 distinct CDR3 sequences detected, about a quarter appear once; the ten largest clones hold 6.7%. Sequences were obtained from glioma tissue, nonneoplastic brain tissue, or PBMCs (not recorded which). The chain couples TRBV11-2 to TRBJ2-3; D remains unclear. The receptor was isolated from a human donor with low-grade glioma or glioblastoma, undergoing nonglioma brain surgery, or in good health (not recorded which). The CDR3 DNA reads as TGTGCCAGCAGCTTAATGGACGCCCGGAATACGCAGTATTTT. Residues: CASSLMDARNTQYF.